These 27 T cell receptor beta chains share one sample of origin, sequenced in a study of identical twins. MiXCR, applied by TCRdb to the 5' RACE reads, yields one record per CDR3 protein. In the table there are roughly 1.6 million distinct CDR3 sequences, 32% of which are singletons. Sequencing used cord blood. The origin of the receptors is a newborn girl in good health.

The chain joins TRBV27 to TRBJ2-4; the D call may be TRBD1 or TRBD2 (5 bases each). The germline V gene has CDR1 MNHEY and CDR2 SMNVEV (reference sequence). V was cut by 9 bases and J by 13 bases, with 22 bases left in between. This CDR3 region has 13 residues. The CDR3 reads CASKGTHPYGQYF. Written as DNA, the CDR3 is TGTGCCAGTAAGGGGACCCATCCCTACGGGCAGTACTTC.

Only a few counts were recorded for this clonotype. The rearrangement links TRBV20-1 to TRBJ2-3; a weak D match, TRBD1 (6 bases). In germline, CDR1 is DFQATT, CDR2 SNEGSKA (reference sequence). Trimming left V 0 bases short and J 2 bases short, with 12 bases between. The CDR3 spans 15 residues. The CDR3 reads CSARDARGYTDTQYF. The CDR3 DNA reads TGCAGTGCTAGAGATGCCAGGGGTTACACAGATACGCAGTATTTT.

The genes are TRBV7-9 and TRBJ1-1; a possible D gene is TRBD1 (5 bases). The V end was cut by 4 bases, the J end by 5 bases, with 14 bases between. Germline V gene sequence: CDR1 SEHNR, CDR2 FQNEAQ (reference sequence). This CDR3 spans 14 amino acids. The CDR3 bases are TGTGCCAGCAGCTCTACCAGGGAAGGTACTGAAGCTTTCTTT. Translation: CASSSTREGTEAFF.

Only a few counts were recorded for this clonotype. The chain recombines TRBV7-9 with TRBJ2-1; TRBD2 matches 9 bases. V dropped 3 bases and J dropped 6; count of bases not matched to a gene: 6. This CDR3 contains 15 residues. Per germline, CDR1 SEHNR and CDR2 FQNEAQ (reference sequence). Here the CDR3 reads CASSFSGSVANEQFF. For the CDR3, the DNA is TGTGCCAGCAGCTTTAGCGGGAGCGTGGCCAATGAGCAGTTCTTC.

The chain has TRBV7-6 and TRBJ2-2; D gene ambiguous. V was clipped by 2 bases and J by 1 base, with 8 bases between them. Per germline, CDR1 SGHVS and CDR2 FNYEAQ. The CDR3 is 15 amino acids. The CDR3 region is CASSLKTVNTGELFF. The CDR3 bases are TGTGCCAGCAGCTTAAAGACGGTGAACACCGGGGAGCTGTTTTTT.

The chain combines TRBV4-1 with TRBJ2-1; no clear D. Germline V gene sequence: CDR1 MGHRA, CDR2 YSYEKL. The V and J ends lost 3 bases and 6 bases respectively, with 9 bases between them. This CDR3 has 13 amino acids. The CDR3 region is CASSHLLINEQFF. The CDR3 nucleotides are TGCGCCAGCAGCCACCTCCTGATCAATGAGCAGTTCTTC.

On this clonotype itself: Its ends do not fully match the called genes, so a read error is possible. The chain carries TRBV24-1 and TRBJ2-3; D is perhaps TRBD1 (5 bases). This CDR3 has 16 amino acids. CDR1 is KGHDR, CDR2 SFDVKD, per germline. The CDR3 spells CATSVSAPSSTGTQYF. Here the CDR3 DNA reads TGTGCCACCAGTGTGAGTGCCCCTTCTTCCACAGGTACGCAGTATTTT.

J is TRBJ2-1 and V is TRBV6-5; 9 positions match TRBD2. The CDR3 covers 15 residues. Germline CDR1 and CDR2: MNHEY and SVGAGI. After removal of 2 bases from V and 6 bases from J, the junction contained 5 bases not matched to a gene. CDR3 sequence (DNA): TGTGCCAGCAGTTACCCCAGTAGCGGGAGCAATGAGCAGTTCTTC. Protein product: CASSYPSSGSNEQFF.

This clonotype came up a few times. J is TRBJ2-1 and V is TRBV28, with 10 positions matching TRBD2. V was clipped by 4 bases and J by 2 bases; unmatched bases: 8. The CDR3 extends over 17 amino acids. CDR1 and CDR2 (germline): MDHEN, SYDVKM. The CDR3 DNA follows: TGTGCCAGCAGTTCCTATAGACTAGCGGGTGCCTACAATGAGCAGTTCTTC. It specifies CASSSYRLAGAYNEQFF.

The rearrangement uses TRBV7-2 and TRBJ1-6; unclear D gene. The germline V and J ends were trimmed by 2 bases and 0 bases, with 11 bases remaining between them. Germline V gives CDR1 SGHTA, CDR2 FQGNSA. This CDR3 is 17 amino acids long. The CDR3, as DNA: TGTGCCAGCAGCTTATGGAGTCTCAGCTCCTATAATTCACCCCTCCACTTT. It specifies CASSLWSLSSYNSPLHF.

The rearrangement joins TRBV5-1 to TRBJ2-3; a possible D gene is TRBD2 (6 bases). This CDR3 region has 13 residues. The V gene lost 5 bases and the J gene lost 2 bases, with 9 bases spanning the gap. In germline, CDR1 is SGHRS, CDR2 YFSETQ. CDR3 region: CASRPGLTDTQYF. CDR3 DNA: TGCGCCAGCAGGCCGGGACTCACAGATACGCAGTATTTT.

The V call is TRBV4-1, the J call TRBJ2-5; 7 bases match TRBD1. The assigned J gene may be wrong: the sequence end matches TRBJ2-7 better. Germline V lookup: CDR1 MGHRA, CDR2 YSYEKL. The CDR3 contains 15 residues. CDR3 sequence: CASSQGQGDRNEQYF. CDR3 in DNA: TGCGCCAGCAGCCAAGGACAGGGCGATCGGAACGAGCAGTACTTC.

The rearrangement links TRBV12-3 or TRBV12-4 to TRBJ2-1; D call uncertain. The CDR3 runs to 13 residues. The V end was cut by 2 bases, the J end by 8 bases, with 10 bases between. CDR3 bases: TGTGCCAGCAGTTTACCAGATATCTATGAGCAGTTCTTC. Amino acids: CASSLPDIYEQFF.

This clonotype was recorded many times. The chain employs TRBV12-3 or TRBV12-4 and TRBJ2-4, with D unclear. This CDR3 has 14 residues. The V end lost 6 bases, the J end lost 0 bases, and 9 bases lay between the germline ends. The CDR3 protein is CASSPTVAKNIQYF. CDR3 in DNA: TGTGCCAGCAGCCCTACAGTAGCCAAAAACATTCAGTACTTC.

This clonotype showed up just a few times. CDR3 sequence: CASSRPGQAAYNEQFF. As DNA, the CDR3 is TGTGCCAGCAGTCGTCCGGGACAGGCGGCCTACAATGAGCAGTTCTTC. The chain couples TRBV27 to TRBJ2-1; 8 nucleotides line up with TRBD1. Germline loops: CDR1 MNHEY, CDR2 SMNVEV (reference sequence). This CDR3 is 16 amino acids long. Trimming cost V 5 bases and J 2 bases; bases outside gene matches: 8.

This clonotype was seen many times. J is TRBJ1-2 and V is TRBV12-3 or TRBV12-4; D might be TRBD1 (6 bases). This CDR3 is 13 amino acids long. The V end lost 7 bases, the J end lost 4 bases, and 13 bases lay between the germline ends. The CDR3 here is CASTRTATYGYTF. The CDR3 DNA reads TGTGCCAGCACTCGGACAGCCACCTATGGCTACACCTTC.

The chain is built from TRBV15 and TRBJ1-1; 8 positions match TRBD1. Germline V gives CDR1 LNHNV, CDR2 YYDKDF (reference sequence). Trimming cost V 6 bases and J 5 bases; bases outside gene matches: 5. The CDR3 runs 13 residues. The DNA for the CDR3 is TGTGCCACCAGTCAGGGGGCATTAACTGAAGCTTTCTTT. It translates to CATSQGALTEAFF.

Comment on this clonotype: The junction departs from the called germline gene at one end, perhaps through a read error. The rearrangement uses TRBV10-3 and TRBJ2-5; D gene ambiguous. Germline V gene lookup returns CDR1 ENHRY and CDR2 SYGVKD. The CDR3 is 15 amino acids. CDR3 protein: CAISDPDWKRETQSF. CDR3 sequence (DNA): TGTGCCATCAGTGATCCGGATTGGAAACGTGAGACCCAGTCCTTC.

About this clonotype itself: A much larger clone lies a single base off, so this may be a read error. This chain's CDR3 is CASSPAGSSNEELFF. Written as DNA, the CDR3 is TGTGCCAGCAGCCCGGCAGGGTCGAGTAATGAAGAACTGTTTTTT. The rearrangement joins TRBV6-5 to TRBJ1-4, with a weak D call TRBD1 (5 bases). This CDR3 has 15 residues. Germline values: CDR1 MNHEY, CDR2 SVGAGI.

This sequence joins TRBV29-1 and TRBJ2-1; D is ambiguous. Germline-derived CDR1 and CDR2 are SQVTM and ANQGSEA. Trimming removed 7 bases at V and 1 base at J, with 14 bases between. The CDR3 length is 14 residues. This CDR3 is CSDGRRLSYNEQFF. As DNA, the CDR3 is TGCAGCGACGGACGGCGACTTTCCTACAATGAGCAGTTCTTC.

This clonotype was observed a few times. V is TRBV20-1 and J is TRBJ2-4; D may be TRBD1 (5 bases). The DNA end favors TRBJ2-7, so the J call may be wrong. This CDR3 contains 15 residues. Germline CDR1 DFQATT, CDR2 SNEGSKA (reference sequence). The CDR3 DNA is TGCAGTGCTAGAGACCTCCAAGGGGTTCCCTACGAGCAGTACTTC. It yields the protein CSARDLQGVPYEQYF.

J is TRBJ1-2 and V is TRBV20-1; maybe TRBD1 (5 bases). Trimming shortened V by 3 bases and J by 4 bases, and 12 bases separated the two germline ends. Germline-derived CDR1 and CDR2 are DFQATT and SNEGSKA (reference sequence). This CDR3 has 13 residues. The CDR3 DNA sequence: TGCAGTGCTAGCCTAAGGGACTTCTATGGCTACACCTTC. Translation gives CSASLRDFYGYTF.

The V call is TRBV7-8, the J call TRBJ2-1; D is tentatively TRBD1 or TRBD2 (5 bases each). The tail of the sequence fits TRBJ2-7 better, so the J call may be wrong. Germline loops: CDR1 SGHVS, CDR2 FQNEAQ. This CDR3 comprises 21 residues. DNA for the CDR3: TGTGCCAGCAGCTTAGTCGGGTGGGGCCGACAACGGGCTAGCTCCTACAATGAGCAGTACTTC. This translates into CASSLVGWGRQRASSYNEQYF.

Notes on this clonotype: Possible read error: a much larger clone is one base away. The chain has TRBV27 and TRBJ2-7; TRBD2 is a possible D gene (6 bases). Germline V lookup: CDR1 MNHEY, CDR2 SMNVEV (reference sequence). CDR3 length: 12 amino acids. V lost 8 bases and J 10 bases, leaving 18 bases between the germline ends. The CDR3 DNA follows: TGTGCCAGCTGGGACTCTCAAGAGGCCCAGTACTTC. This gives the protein CASWDSQEAQYF.

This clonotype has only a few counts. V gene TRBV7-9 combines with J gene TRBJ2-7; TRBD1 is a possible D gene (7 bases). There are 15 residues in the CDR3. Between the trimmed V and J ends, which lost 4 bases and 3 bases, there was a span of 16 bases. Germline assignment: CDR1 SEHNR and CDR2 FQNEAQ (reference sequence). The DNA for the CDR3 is TGTGCCAGCAGCTCCCAACAGGGGAGGAACTACGAGCAGTACTTC. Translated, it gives CASSSQQGRNYEQYF.

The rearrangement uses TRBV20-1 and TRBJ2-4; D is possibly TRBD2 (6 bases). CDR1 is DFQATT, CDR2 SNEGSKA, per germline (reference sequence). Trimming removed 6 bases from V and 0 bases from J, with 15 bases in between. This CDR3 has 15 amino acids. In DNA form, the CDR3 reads TGCAGTGCCAGCACTAGCCTACTAGCCAAAAACATTCAGTACTTC. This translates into CSASTSLLAKNIQYF.

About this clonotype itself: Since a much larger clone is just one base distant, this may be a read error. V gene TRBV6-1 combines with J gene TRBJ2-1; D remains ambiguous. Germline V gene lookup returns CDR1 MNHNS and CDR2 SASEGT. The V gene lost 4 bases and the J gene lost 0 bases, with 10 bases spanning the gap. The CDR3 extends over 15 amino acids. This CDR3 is CASSGQASSYNEQFF. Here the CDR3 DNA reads TGTGCCAGCAGTGGACAAGCGAGCTCCTACAATGAGCAGTTCTTC.